The text below deals with one TCR beta chain. As yet, its antigen is unknown. The CDR3 consists of 14 residues. The ends lost 1 base at V and 5 bases at J; junction bases unmatched: 5. The germline V gene encodes CDR1 MNHNS and CDR2 SASEGT. Prepared libraries of TCR beta cDNA carried unique molecular identifiers. MiXCR was run by TCRdb on the PCR reads, yielding one entry per CDR3 protein. Here the sample spans hundreds of thousands of distinct CDR3 sequences, roughly three fifths being singletons. The sample originates from a study of post-analysis software for immune sequencing data. Whole-study context: Courses of disease covered relapsing-remitting, secondary progressive and progressive-relapsing multiple sclerosis. Notes on the study in general: About 5 TRBV segments were more frequent in patients than controls; TRBV5-6, TRBV5-1 and TRBV20-1 belonged to this group.

Sequencing input: blood. The rearrangement joins TRBV6-1 to TRBJ2-7, with TRBD1 identical over 7 bases. The receptor comes from a girl aged 2-10 years with multiple sclerosis. CDR3 sequence: CASSEDRGVNEQYF. The CDR3 DNA reads as TGTGCCAGCAGTGAAGACAGGGGCGTGAACGAGCAGTACTTC.